A selection of T cell receptor beta chains follows, all from one sample in a study of blood T cell repertoires in COVID-19. Assay: immunoSEQ multiplex PCR; the TCRdb copy retains only in-frame clones and omits some. Of more than 400,000 clones listed, approximately 90% are singletons. Sequenced: PBMCs or T cells enriched from blood (not recorded which). All receptors come from a woman between 18 and 29 years old who had recovered from COVID-19. Both conserved end residues are part of each CDR3. Each record gives: V gene, D gene, J gene, CDR3 length, clone size, CDR3 protein, CDR3 DNA. The D gene is left open where the match is weak. A clone size is listed for some rows: how often the clone was seen (once, few, many), or a class if it is expanded.

TRBV28,NA,TRBJ1-5,14,NA,CASSHGGSNQPQHF,TGTGCCAGCAGTCATGGGGGCTCCAATCAGCCCCAGCATTTT
TRBV11-2,TRBD1,TRBJ1-2,13,NA,CASSWDREGGYTF,TGTGCCAGCAGCTGGGACAGGGAAGGCGGCTACACCTTC
TRBV19,NA,TRBJ1-1,15,NA,CASSIAGKIYTEAFF,TGTGCCAGTAGTATAGCAGGCAAAATCTACACTGAAGCTTTCTTT
TRBV2,NA,TRBJ1-2,15,few,CASKGPGVENYGYTF,TGTGCCAGCAAGGGTCCAGGGGTAGAAAACTATGGCTACACCTTC
TRBV6-1,NA,TRBJ1-5,13,NA,CASSFTGVQPQHF,TGTGCCAGCAGCTTCACGGGGGTCCAGCCCCAGCATTTT
TRBV6-1,TRBD1,TRBJ1-2,14,NA,CASSELGQDYGYTF,TGTGCCAGCAGTGAATTGGGACAGGACTATGGCTACACCTTC
TRBV5-1,TRBD2,TRBJ2-3,15,NA,CASSLAGALTDTQYF,TGCGCCAGCAGCCTAGCGGGGGCCCTCACAGATACGCAGTATTTT
TRBV28,TRBD1,TRBJ2-3,14,NA,CASSIGQGRHTQYF,TGTGCCAGCAGTATCGGACAGGGAAGGCATACGCAGTATTTT
TRBV14,NA,TRBJ1-6,15,NA,CASSPQGLLGSPLHF,TGTGCCAGCAGCCCACAGGGTTTGTTGGGTTCACCCCTCCACTTT
TRBV10-2,NA,TRBJ2-5,13,NA,CASSEDGEETQYF,TGCGCCAGCAGTGAGGACGGAGAAGAGACCCAGTACTTC
TRBV6-6,NA,TRBJ2-7,13,NA,CASSSGNPYEQYF,TGTGCCAGCAGCTCCGGGAATCCCTACGAGCAGTACTTC
TRBV9,TRBD2,TRBJ2-3,16,once,CASSVGEGPFTDTQYF,TGTGCCAGCAGCGTAGGGGAGGGCCCCTTCACAGATACGCAGTATTTT
TRBV5-1,NA,TRBJ1-1,16,NA,CASSSTGETRNTEAFF,TGCGCCAGCAGCTCAACAGGCGAAACGAGGAACACTGAAGCTTTCTTT
TRBV6-5,TRBD1,TRBJ2-3,15,NA,CASSKDRGITDTQYF,TGTGCCAGCAGTAAGGACAGGGGTATCACAGATACGCAGTATTTT
TRBV6-5,TRBD1,TRBJ2-7,11,NA,CASRTGYEQYF,TGTGCCAGCAGGACAGGGTACGAGCAGTACTTC
TRBV11-2,TRBD1,TRBJ1-2,16,NA,CASSLGFVGGDYGYTF,TGTGCCAGCAGCTTAGGATTCGTAGGGGGCGACTATGGCTACACCTTC
TRBV29-1,TRBD1,TRBJ2-7,13,NA,CSAGQGEFYEQYF,TGCAGCGCCGGACAGGGGGAATTCTACGAGCAGTACTTC
TRBV27,NA,TRBJ1-2,12,NA,CASSPGGPGYTF,TGTGCCAGCAGCCCGGGAGGGCCTGGCTACACCTTC
TRBV30,NA,TRBJ1-4,13,NA,CAWSASEYEKLFF,TGTGCCTGGAGTGCGAGCGAGTATGAAAAACTGTTTTTT
TRBV2,NA,TRBJ1-2,14,NA,CASSELWANYGYTF,TGTGCCAGCAGTGAGTTATGGGCGAACTATGGCTACACCTTC
TRBV15,NA,TRBJ1-1,15,NA,CATSRDPAGNTEAFF,TGTGCCACCAGCAGAGATCCTGCAGGGAACACTGAAGCTTTCTTT
TRBV10-3,TRBD1,TRBJ1-3,14,NA,CAISGDRDGNTIYF,TGTGCCATCAGTGGGGACAGGGATGGAAACACCATATATTTT
TRBV19,NA,TRBJ1-6,13,few,CASSIGGSSPLHF,TGTGCCAGTAGTATTGGGGGGAGTTCACCCCTCCACTTT
TRBV6-5,TRBD1,TRBJ1-2,14,NA,CASSRDRSNYGYTF,TGTGCCAGCAGCAGGGACAGATCTAACTATGGCTACACCTTC
TRBV12-5,NA,TRBJ1-5,14,NA,CASGLYGGRRPQHF,TGTGCTAGTGGTTTGTATGGGGGGAGGCGGCCCCAGCATTTT
TRBV11-2,NA,TRBJ2-2,14,NA,CASSLDRTSGELFF,TGTGCCAGCAGCTTAGATCGGACTTCAGGGGAGCTGTTTTTT
TRBV2,NA,TRBJ1-1,15,NA,CASRIPESRNTEAFF,TGTGCCAGCAGAATTCCTGAGAGCCGTAACACTGAAGCTTTCTTT
TRBV4-2,NA,TRBJ2-5,15,NA,CASSQDKGSGETQYF,TGTGCCAGCAGCCAAGATAAGGGAAGCGGAGAGACCCAGTACTTC
TRBV14,TRBD1,TRBJ2-3,18,NA,CASSQAGGRASDTDTQYF,TGTGCCAGCAGCCAAGCAGGGGGCCGGGCCTCAGACACAGATACGCAGTATTTT
TRBV27,TRBD1,TRBJ1-5,16,NA,CASSLGTGLNNQPQHF,TGTGCCAGCAGCCTCGGGACAGGTCTAAACAATCAGCCCCAGCATTTT
TRBV11-3,NA,TRBJ1-1,13,NA,CASSLHLNTEAFF,TGTGCCAGCAGCTTACATCTGAACACTGAAGCTTTCTTT
TRBV5-1,NA,TRBJ2-1,15,NA,CASSARELGVRGSFF,TGCGCCAGCAGCGCCCGCGAACTCGGGGTAAGAGGGTCGTTCTTC
TRBV2,NA,TRBJ2-1,11,NA,CASRRGREQFF,TGTGCCAGCCGGAGGGGGCGTGAGCAGTTCTTC
TRBV5-1,TRBD1,TRBJ1-6,19,NA,CASSRGDRRGLADNSPLHF,TGCGCCAGCAGCAGGGGGGACAGGCGGGGACTGGCGGATAATTCACCCCTCCACTTT
TRBV19,TRBD1,TRBJ1-2,16,NA,CASSRQGPIPYYGYTF,TGTGCCAGTAGCCGACAGGGCCCGATCCCCTACTATGGCTACACCTTC
TRBV5-5,TRBD1,TRBJ1-1,15,NA,CASSLVTGGGTEAFF,TGTGCCAGCAGCTTGGTAACAGGGGGGGGCACTGAAGCTTTCTTT
TRBV29-1,TRBD2,TRBJ2-6,16,NA,CSAAGDAYSGANVLTF,TGCAGCGCAGCGGGGGACGCCTACTCTGGGGCCAACGTCCTGACTTTC
TRBV27,TRBD1,TRBJ1-6,16,NA,CASSPDRGLRNSPLHF,TGTGCCAGCTCCCCGGACAGGGGGCTAAGAAATTCACCCCTCCACTTT
TRBV5-4,TRBD1,TRBJ2-3,14,NA,CASSSGQLTDTQYF,TGTGCCAGCAGCTCGGGACAGCTCACAGATACGCAGTATTTT
TRBV6-5,TRBD1,TRBJ2-7,15,once,CASSSGTGGPYEQYF,TGTGCCAGCAGTTCCGGGACAGGGGGCCCATACGAGCAGTACTTC
TRBV9,NA,TRBJ2-7,13,NA,CASSVGTAGEQYF,TGTGCCAGCAGCGTAGGGACCGCGGGAGAGCAGTACTTC
TRBV5-1,NA,TRBJ1-1,13,NA,CASSFYVPHEAFF,TGCGCCAGCAGCTTCTATGTACCTCATGAAGCTTTCTTT
TRBV19,NA,TRBJ1-2,15,NA,CASFHYRDSNYGYTF,TGTGCCAGTTTCCACTACAGGGATAGCAACTATGGCTACACCTTC
TRBV4-2,NA,TRBJ2-7,15,NA,CASSRSGESAYEQYF,TGTGCCAGCAGCCGGAGTGGGGAGTCGGCCTACGAGCAGTACTTC
TRBV5-6,TRBD1,TRBJ2-7,15,NA,CASSLWGRGFYEQYF,TGTGCCAGCAGCTTGTGGGGCAGGGGGTTCTACGAGCAGTACTTC
TRBV7-9,NA,TRBJ1-5,15,once,CASSLSGDSRQPQHF,TGTGCCAGCAGTCTGTCGGGGGATTCCAGGCAGCCCCAGCATTTT
TRBV28,NA,TRBJ2-7,16,NA,CASSLTVRGFPYEQYF,TGTGCCAGCAGCCTAACCGTCAGGGGTTTCCCCTACGAGCAGTACTTC
TRBV7-2,NA,TRBJ2-5,14,few,CASSFTRGGETQYF,TGTGCCAGCAGCTTCACCCGGGGTGGGGAGACCCAGTACTTC
TRBV28,NA,TRBJ1-5,13,NA,CASWGRVNQPQHF,TGTGCCAGCTGGGGCAGAGTAAATCAGCCCCAGCATTTT
TRBV5-1,NA,TRBJ2-3,15,once,CASSWGTPRTDTQYF,TGCGCCAGCAGCTGGGGGACACCTCGCACAGATACGCAGTATTTT
TRBV5-1,TRBD2,TRBJ2-3,18,NA,CASSLVRRAGGPPDTQYF,TGCGCCAGCAGCTTGGTTCGTCGGGCGGGGGGGCCCCCAGATACGCAGTATTTT
TRBV5-1,TRBD1,TRBJ1-4,15,few,CASSFSGQGGEKLFF,TGCGCCAGCAGCTTTTCGGGACAGGGTGGCGAAAAACTGTTTTTT
TRBV5-1,NA,TRBJ2-5,12,NA,CASSLVAETQYF,TGCGCCAGCAGCTTGGTTGCGGAGACCCAGTACTTC
TRBV7-3,NA,TRBJ1-6,14,NA,CASSPRQGHSPLHF,TGTGCCAGCAGCCCCAGGCAGGGTCATTCACCCCTCCACTTT